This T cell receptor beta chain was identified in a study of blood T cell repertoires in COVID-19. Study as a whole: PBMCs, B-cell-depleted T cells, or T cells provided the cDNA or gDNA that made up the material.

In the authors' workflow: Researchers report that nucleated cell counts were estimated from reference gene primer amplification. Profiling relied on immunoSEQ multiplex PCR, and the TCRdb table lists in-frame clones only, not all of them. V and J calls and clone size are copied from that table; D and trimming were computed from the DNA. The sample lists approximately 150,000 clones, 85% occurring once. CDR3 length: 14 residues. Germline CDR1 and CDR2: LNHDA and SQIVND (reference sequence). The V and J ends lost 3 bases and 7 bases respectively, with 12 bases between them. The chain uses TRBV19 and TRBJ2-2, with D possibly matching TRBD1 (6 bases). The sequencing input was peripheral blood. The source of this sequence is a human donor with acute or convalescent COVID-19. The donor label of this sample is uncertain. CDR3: CASSIGQGNGELFF. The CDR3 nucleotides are TGTGCCAGTAGTATTGGTCAGGGGAACGGGGAGCTGTTTTTT. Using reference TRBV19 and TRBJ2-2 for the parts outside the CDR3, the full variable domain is DGGITQSPKYLFRKEGQNVTLSCEQNLNHDAMYWYRQDPGQGLRLIYYSQIVNDFQKGDIAEGYSVSREKKESFPLTVTSAQKNPTAFYLCASSIGQGNGELFFGEGSRLTVL.